Below, 26 T cell receptor beta chains from the same sample are listed, as sequenced in a study of blood T cell repertoires in COVID-19. Assay: immunoSEQ multiplex PCR; the TCRdb copy retains only in-frame clones and omits some. This repertoire shows 170,000 or so clones, 88% found once; its top ten account for approximately 6.6%. Sequenced input: PBMCs or T cells enriched from blood (not recorded which). All receptors derive from a woman aged 50 to 65 who had recovered from COVID-19.

In its sample, this clone was seen once. The rearrangement uses TRBV5-1 and TRBJ2-1; maybe TRBD2 (5 bases). V was pared by 0 bases and J by 5 bases, with 12 bases between. There are 15 residues in the CDR3. CDR1 and CDR2 from the germline V gene are SGHRS and YFSETQ. CDR3 loop: CASSLVQDFNNEQFF. The CDR3, as DNA: TGCGCCAGCAGCTTGGTCCAGGACTTCAACAATGAGCAGTTCTTC.

The chain recombines TRBV5-8 with TRBJ2-7; TRBD2 agrees at 11 bases. The CDR3 contains 18 residues. Trimming cost V 4 bases and J 4 bases; bases outside gene matches: 16. Per germline, CDR1 SGHTS and CDR2 YDEGEE. The CDR3 region is CASSQNAFTSGGAYEQYF. Written as DNA, the CDR3 is TGTGCCAGCAGCCAGAACGCCTTCACTAGCGGGGGAGCTTACGAGCAGTACTTC.

This chain uses TRBV9 with TRBJ1-1; perhaps TRBD1 as D (6 bases). Trimming cost V 0 bases and J 1 base, with 10 bases left between them. Germline V lookup: CDR1 SGDLS, CDR2 YYNGEE. This CDR3 is 15 amino acids long. The CDR3 sequence: CASSVGDTPNTEAFF. The CDR3 DNA reads as TGTGCCAGCAGCGTAGGGGACACACCGAACACTGAAGCTTTCTTT.

The chain recombines TRBV11-3 with TRBJ1-2; maybe TRBD1 (5 bases). Trimming left V 6 bases short and J 8 bases short, with 13 bases between. The CDR3 has 12 residues. Looked up from germline, CDR1 is SGHNT and CDR2 is YENEEA. The CDR3 DNA reads TGTGCCAGCAGTGAAGGGGAGGGCGGCTACACCTTC. It specifies CASSEGEGGYTF.

J is TRBJ1-6 and V is TRBV30; TRBD1 is a possible D gene (6 bases). The CDR3 runs 14 residues. Germline V gives CDR1 GTSNPN, CDR2 SVGIG (reference sequence). V was pared by 4 bases and J by 1 base, with 8 bases between. DNA of the CDR3: TGTGCCTGGATGCAGGGGTCCTATAATTCACCCCTCCACTTT. The encoded protein is CAWMQGSYNSPLHF.

This chain joins TRBV3-1 (or the pseudogene TRBV3-2) and TRBJ2-1, with 8 bases identical to TRBD2. V lost 4 bases to trimming and J lost 6 bases; unmatched junction nucleotides: 5. This CDR3 has 14 amino acids. The germline V gene encodes CDR1 LGHDT and CDR2 YNNKEL (reference sequence). The CDR3 region is CASSPYRGGNEQFF. The CDR3 region has the DNA TGTGCCAGCAGCCCCTACCGGGGGGGCAATGAGCAGTTCTTC.

The V and J genes are TRBV30 and TRBJ1-4, with TRBD1 as a possible D gene (6 bases). The CDR3 contains 13 residues. V shed 2 bases and J shed 7 bases, with 11 bases lying between them. Germline values: CDR1 GTSNPN, CDR2 SVGIG (reference sequence). The CDR3 DNA reads as TGTGCCTGGAGTAGAAAGGGGGTTGAAAAACTGTTTTTT. It codes for CAWSRKGVEKLFF.

The chain employs TRBV19 and TRBJ2-2, with D unclear. Germline V gene lookup returns CDR1 LNHDA and CDR2 SQIVND (reference sequence). V lost 0 bases and J 6 bases, leaving 14 bases between the germline ends. The CDR3 loop spans 16 amino acids. As DNA, the CDR3 is TGTGCCAGTAGTATAGAGAGGAGACTCTCCCCCGGGGAGCTGTTTTTT. Translation: CASSIERRLSPGELFF. Full variable domain (remainder filled in from reference TRBV19 and TRBJ2-2): DGGITQSPKYLFRKEGQNVTLSCEQNLNHDAMYWYRQDPGQGLRLIYYSQIVNDFQKGDIAEGYSVSREKKESFPLTVTSAQKNPTAFYLCASSIERRLSPGELFFGEGSRLTVL.

In DNA form, the CDR3 reads TGTGCCAGCAGCAGAGATGGGACAGGCAGGGCCTACGAGCAGTACTTC. Encoded protein: CASSRDGTGRAYEQYF. The J gene is TRBJ2-7, the V gene TRBV11-3; 8 nucleotides match TRBD1. Germline V gives CDR1 SGHNT, CDR2 YENEEA. The junction had 11 bases not matched to a gene; V was cut back by 5 bases and J by 2 bases. The CDR3 totals 16 residues. The variable domain in full, completed from reference TRBV11-3 and TRBJ2-7, reads EAGVVQSPRYKIIEKKQPVAFWCNPISGHNTLYWYLQNLGQGPELLIRYENEEAVDDSQLPKDRFSAERLKGVDSTLKIQPAELGDSAVYLCASSRDGTGRAYEQYFGPGTRLTVT.

V usage is TRBV7-6 and J usage is TRBJ2-3; 8 bases align to TRBD2. Trimming removed 3 bases from V and 5 bases from J; junction bases left unmatched: 10. The CDR3 is made up of 16 amino acids. The germline V gene encodes CDR1 SGHVS and CDR2 FNYEAQ. CDR3 protein: CASSFALQSGGDTQYF. DNA of the CDR3: TGTGCCAGCAGCTTTGCCCTCCAAAGCGGGGGAGATACGCAGTATTTT.

The chain links TRBV6-5 to TRBJ2-5; maybe TRBD1 (6 bases). CDR1 is MNHEY and CDR2 is SVGAGI in the germline V gene. Trimming took 0 bases from V and 5 from J, leaving 13 bases between them. This CDR3 has 15 amino acids. In DNA form, the CDR3 reads TGTGCCAGCAGTTACTCGCTACAGGGAGTGGAGACCCAGTACTTC. The encoded protein is CASSYSLQGVETQYF.

This sequence joins TRBV6-5 and TRBJ2-4; 9 nucleotides agree with TRBD1. The germline CDR1 and CDR2 sequences are MNHEY and SVGAGI. J was trimmed by 3 bases and V by 6 bases; bases with no gene match: 6. The CDR3 consists of 15 residues. In DNA form, the CDR3 reads TGTGCCAGCAGCCTACAGGGGGCGGGCAAAAACATTCAGTACTTC. It specifies CASSLQGAGKNIQYF.

V is TRBV9 and J is TRBJ2-3; the D is unclear. The CDR3 runs to 12 residues. V was shortened by 6 bases and J by 5 bases, with 10 bases between the two germline ends. Germline CDR1 and CDR2: SGDLS and YYNGEE. Written as DNA, the CDR3 is TGTGCCAGCAACAGAGATCAAGATACGCAGTATTTT. This sequence encodes CASNRDQDTQYF.

This clone was seen just once. One end of the junction varies from germline; a read error may be responsible. This chain links TRBV6-5 with TRBJ2-5; D not resolved. There are 15 residues in the CDR3. Germline V gene lookup returns CDR1 MNHEY and CDR2 SVGAGI. The CDR3 region is CASSDSPGDQETQYF. The CDR3 nucleotides read TGTGCCAGCAGTGACTCGCCCGGAGACCAAGAGACCCAGTACTTC.

This chain connects TRBV5-1 to TRBJ1-1; 8 nucleotides line up with TRBD1. Germline CDR1 is SGHRS and CDR2 is YFSETQ. V dropped 4 bases and J dropped 4; count of bases not matched to a gene: 3. This CDR3 is 13 amino acids long. CDR3 loop: CASSADRGTEAFF. The CDR3 DNA is TGCGCCAGCAGCGCCGACAGGGGCACTGAAGCTTTCTTT.

This chain joins TRBV19 and TRBJ1-2; D uncertain. Germline V gene data show CDR1 as LNHDA and CDR2 as SQIVND (reference sequence). This CDR3 is 13 amino acids long. Trimming pared 7 bases from V and 0 bases from J, leaving 9 bases between. CDR3 residues: CASKHLSNYGYTF. The CDR3 DNA is TGTGCCAGTAAGCACCTCTCTAACTATGGCTACACCTTC.

The chain carries TRBV5-4 and TRBJ1-2, with D hard to call. CDR1 and CDR2 from the germline V gene are SGHNT and YYREEE (reference sequence). The V end was cut by 4 bases, the J end by 6 bases, with 13 bases between. CDR3 length: 13 residues. The DNA for the CDR3 is TGTGCCAGCAGCCTTCTTTCGGGGAATGGCTACACCTTC. Its translation: CASSLLSGNGYTF.

V is TRBV27 and J is TRBJ2-2; 12 bases line up with TRBD2. CDR3 length equals 20 residues. In germline, CDR1 is MNHEY, CDR2 SMNVEV (reference sequence). With 4 bases clipped from V and 5 bases from J, the junction kept 17 bases outside the gene matches. The CDR3 loop is CASSSDWASGGARGTGELFF. CDR3 nucleotide sequence: TGTGCCAGCAGTTCCGACTGGGCTAGCGGGGGGGCCAGGGGAACCGGGGAGCTGTTTTTT.

This chain connects TRBV5-4 to TRBJ2-5, with a possible D match to TRBD2 (5 bases). Germline assignment: CDR1 SGHNT and CDR2 YYREEE (reference sequence). The CDR3 contains 13 residues. V lost 2 bases and J 2 bases, leaving 7 bases between the germline ends. The DNA of the CDR3 is TGTGCCAGCAGCTTAGGACTGCAAGAGACCCAGTACTTC. Encoded protein: CASSLGLQETQYF.

The chain has TRBV7-9 and TRBJ2-7, with TRBD1 identical over 7 bases. J was trimmed by 1 base and V by 5 bases; bases with no gene match: 8. Per germline, CDR1 SEHNR and CDR2 FQNEAQ (reference sequence). This CDR3 is built from 15 residues. CDR3 in amino acids: CASSPGTVLSYEQYF. The CDR3 DNA follows: TGTGCCAGCAGCCCTGGGACAGTTCTATCCTACGAGCAGTACTTC.

The chain joins TRBV15 to TRBJ2-3; 10 bases agree with TRBD2. CDR3 length: 17 residues. The V gene end was trimmed by 0 bases and the J gene end by 0 bases; junction bases not matched to a gene: 3. Germline V gene lookup returns CDR1 LNHNV and CDR2 YYDKDF (reference sequence). The CDR3 here is CATSRDPSGGSTDTQYF. The DNA of the CDR3 is TGTGCCACCAGCAGAGATCCTAGCGGGGGCAGCACAGATACGCAGTATTTT.

This clone appeared once. The chain combines TRBV30 with TRBJ2-4; TRBD2 matches 8 bases. V lost 0 bases, J lost 8 bases, and 9 bases stayed unmatched. This CDR3 spans 15 amino acids. Looked up from germline, CDR1 is GTSNPN and CDR2 is SVGIG (reference sequence). CDR3 region: CAWSVPRGGRDIQYF. In DNA, the CDR3 is TGTGCCTGGAGTGTACCCCGCGGGGGGAGGGACATTCAGTACTTC.

This clone was recorded only once. The chain combines TRBV7-2 with TRBJ2-3, with 9 bases identical to TRBD2. Germline V gives CDR1 SGHTA, CDR2 FQGNSA. This CDR3 region has 15 residues. J lost 4 bases, V lost 7 bases, and 9 bases had no gene match. The CDR3 here is CASNIAGGRSDTQYF. CDR3 bases: TGTGCCAGCAACATCGCGGGGGGGAGATCAGATACGCAGTATTTT.

The chain has TRBV5-1 and TRBJ2-5; D is uncertain. This CDR3 region has 13 residues. V shed 0 bases and J shed 1 base, with 4 bases lying between them. Germline V gives CDR1 SGHRS, CDR2 YFSETQ. This chain's CDR3 is CASSLDSQETQYF. CDR3 sequence (DNA): TGCGCCAGCAGCTTGGACAGCCAAGAGACCCAGTACTTC.

J is TRBJ2-5 and V is TRBV19, with 8 bases fitting TRBD1. With V trimmed by 3 bases and J by 4 bases, 4 bases remained unmatched. Germline V CDR1 and CDR2: LNHDA, SQIVND (reference sequence). CDR3 length: 14 residues. The CDR3 bases are TGTGCCAGTAGTATTCAGGGGGCCGCAGAGACCCAGTACTTC. It translates to CASSIQGAAETQYF.

The V call is TRBV30, the J call TRBJ1-2; D is perhaps TRBD1 (5 bases). Germline V gives CDR1 GTSNPN, CDR2 SVGIG (reference sequence). The CDR3 contains 13 residues. The ends were cut back, 4 bases at V and 2 bases at J, with 11 bases in the middle. The CDR3 spells CAWIRGGNYGYTF. In nucleotides, the CDR3 is TGTGCCTGGATTAGGGGAGGAAACTATGGCTACACCTTC.